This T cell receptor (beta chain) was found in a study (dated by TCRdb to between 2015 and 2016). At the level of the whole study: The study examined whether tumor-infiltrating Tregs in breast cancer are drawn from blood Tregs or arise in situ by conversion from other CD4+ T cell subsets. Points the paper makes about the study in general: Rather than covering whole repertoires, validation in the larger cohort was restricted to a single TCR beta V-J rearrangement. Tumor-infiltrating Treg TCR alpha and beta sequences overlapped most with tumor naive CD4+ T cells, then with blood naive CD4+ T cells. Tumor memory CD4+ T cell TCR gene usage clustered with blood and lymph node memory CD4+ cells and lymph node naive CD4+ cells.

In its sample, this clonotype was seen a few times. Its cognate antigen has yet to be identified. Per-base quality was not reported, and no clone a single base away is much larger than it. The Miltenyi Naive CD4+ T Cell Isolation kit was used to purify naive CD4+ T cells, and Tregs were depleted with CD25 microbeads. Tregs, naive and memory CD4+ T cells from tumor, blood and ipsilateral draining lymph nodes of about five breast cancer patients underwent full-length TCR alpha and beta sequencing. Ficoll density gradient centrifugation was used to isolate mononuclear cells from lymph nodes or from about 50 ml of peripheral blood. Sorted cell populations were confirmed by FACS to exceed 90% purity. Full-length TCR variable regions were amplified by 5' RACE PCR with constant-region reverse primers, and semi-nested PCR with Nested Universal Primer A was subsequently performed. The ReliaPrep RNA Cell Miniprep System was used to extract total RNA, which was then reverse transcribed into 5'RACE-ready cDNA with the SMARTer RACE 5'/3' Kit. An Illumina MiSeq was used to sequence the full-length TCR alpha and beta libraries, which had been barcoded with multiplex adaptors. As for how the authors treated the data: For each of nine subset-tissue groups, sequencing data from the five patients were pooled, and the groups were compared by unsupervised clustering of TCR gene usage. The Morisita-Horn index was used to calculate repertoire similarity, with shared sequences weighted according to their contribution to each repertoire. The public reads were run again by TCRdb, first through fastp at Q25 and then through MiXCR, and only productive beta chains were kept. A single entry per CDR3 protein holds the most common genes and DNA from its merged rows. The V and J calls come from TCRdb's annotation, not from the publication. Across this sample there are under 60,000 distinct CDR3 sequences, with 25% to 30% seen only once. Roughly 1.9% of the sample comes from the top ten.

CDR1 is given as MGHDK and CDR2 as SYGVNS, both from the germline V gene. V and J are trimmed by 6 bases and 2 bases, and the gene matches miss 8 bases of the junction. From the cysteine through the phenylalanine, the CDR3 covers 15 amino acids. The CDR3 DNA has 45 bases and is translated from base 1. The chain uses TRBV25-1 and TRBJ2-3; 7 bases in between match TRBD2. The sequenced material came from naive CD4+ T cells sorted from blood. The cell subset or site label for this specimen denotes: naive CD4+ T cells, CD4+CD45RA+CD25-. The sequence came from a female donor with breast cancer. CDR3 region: CASRGVAGYTDTQYF. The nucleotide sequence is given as TGTGCCAGCAGGGGGGTAGCGGGCTACACAGATACGCAGTATTTT. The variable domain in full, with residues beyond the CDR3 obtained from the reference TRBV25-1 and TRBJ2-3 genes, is EADIYQTPRYLVIGTGKKITLECSQTMGHDKMYWYQQDPGMELHLIHYSYGVNSTEKGDLSSESTVSRIRTEHFPLTLESARPSHTSQYLCASRGVAGYTDTQYFGPGTRLTVL.